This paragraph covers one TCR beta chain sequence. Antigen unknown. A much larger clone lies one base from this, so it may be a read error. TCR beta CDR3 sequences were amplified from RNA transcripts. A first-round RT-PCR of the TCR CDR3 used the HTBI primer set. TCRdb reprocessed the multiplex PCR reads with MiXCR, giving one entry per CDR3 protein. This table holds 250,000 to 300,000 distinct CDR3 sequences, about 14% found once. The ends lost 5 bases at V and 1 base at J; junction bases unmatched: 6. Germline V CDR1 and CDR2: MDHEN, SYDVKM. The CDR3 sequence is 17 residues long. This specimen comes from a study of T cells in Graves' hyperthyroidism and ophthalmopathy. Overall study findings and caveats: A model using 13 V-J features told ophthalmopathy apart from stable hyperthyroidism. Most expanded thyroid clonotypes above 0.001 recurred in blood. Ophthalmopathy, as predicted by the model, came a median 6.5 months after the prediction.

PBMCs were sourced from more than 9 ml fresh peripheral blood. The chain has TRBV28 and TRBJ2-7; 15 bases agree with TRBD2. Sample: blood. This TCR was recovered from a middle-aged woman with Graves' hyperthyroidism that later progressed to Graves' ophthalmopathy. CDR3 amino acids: CASSPRTSGRGSYEQYF. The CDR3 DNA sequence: TGTGCCAGCAGTCCCAGGACTAGCGGGAGGGGGTCCTACGAGCAGTACTTC.